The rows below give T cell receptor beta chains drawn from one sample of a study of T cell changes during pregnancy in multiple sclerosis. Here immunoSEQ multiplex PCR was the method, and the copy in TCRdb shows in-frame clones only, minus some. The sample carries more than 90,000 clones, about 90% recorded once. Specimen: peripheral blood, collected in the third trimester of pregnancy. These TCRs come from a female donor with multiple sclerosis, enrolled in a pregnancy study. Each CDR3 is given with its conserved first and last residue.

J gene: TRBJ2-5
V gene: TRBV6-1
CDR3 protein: CASSEITGVQETQYF

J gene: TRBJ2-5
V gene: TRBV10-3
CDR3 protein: CAISDPDRAYQETQYF

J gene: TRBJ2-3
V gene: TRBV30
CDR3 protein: CAWSEGFGDTQYF

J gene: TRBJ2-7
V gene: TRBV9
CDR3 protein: CASSAGTSGYEQYF

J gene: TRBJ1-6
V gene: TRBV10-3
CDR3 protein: CAISEDRDSPLHF

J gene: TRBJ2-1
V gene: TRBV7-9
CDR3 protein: CASSSGTSGGLEQFF

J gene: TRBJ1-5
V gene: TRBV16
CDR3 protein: CASSQGGNQPQHF

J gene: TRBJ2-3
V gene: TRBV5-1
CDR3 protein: CASSLSAIRTDTQYF

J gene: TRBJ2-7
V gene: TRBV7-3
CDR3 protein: CASSWAGTGRYEQYF

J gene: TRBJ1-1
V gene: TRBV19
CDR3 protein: CASSIAAGKTAEAFF

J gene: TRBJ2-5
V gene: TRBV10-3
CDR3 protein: CAISDGTGGKFQETQYF

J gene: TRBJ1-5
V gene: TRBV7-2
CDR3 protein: CASSLVGGPEQPQHF

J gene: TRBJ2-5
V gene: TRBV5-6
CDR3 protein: CASSLTAGLQETQYF

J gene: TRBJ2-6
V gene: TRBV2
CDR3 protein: CASSGGLSSGANVLTF

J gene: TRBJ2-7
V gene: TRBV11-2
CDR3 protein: CASSGRGRAWEQYF

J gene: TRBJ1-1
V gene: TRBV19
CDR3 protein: CASSIGSGTGVNTEAFF

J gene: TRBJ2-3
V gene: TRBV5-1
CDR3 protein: CASSREITDTQYF

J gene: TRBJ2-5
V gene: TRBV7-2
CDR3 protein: CASSSGFQETQYF

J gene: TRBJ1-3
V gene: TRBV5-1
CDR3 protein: CASSWGDRENTIYF

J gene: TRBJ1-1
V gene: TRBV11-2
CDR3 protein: CASSSGTDTEAFF

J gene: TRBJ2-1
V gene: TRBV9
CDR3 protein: CASSFSDEQFF

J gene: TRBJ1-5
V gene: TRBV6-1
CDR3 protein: CASSEGGRPQHF

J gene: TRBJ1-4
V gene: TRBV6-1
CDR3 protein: CASSELRPGTGKGREKLFF

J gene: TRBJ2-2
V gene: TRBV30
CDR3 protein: CAWREGLAAYTGELFF

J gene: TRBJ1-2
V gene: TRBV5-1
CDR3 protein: CASSPNRDGYTF

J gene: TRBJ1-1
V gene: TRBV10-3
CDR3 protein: CAISEYRGENTEAFF

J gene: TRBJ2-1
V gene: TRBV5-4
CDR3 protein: CASRYRVSSYNEQFF

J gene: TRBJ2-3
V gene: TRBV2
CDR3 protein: CASSETSVSTDTQYF

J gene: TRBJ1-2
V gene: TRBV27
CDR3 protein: CASTSLGTGDGYTF

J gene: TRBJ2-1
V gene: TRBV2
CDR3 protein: CASKVEGRYNEQFF

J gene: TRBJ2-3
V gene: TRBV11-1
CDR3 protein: CASSPTSGRTDTQYF

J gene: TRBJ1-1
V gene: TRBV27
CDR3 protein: CASSPQGGTEAFF